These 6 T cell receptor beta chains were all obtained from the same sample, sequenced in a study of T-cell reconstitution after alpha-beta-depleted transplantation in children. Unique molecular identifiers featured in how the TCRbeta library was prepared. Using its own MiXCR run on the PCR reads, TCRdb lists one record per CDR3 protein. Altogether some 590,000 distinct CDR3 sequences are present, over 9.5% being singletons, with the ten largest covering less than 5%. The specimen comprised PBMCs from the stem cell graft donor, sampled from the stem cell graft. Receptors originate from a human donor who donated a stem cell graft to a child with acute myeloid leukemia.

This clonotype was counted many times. The CDR3 DNA reads TGCAGCGTTGGGAAAGGGGATAATGAAAAACTGTTTTTT. This encodes CSVGKGDNEKLFF. The J gene is TRBJ1-4, the V gene TRBV29-1, with D maybe TRBD1 (5 bases). Germline V gene lookup returns CDR1 SQVTM and CDR2 ANQGSEA. Trimming shortened V by 4 bases and J by 4 bases, and 10 bases separated the two germline ends. The length of the CDR3 is 13 residues.

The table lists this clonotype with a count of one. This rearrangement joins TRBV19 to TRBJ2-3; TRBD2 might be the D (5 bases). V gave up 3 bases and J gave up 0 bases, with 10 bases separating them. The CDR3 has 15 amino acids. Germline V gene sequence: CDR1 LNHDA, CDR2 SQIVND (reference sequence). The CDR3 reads CASSMSGGSTDTQYF. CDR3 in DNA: TGTGCCAGTAGTATGTCGGGCGGGAGCACAGATACGCAGTATTTT. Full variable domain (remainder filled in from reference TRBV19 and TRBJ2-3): DGGITQSPKYLFRKEGQNVTLSCEQNLNHDAMYWYRQDPGQGLRLIYYSQIVNDFQKGDIAEGYSVSREKKESFPLTVTSAQKNPTAFYLCASSMSGGSTDTQYFGPGTRLTVL.

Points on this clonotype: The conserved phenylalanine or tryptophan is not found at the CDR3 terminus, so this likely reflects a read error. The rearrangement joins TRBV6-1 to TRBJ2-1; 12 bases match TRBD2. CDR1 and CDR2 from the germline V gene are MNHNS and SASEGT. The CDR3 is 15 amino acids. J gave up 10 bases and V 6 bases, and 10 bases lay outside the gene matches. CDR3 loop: CASSDGLAGIREQFI. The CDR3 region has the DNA TGTGCCAGCAGCGACGGACTAGCGGGAATTAGGGAGCAGTTCATC.

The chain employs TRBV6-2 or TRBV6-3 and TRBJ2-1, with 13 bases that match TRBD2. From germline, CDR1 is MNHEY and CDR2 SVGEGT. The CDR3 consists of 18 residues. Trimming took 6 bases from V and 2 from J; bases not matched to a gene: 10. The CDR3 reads CASSTTSGRARTYNEQFF. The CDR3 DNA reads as TGTGCCAGCAGCACTACTAGCGGGAGGGCGAGGACCTACAATGAGCAGTTCTTC.

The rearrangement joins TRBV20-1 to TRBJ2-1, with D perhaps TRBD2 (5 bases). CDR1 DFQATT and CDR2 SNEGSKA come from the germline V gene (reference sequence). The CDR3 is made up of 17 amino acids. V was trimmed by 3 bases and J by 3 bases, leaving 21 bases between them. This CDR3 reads CSAREFKSGTLYNEQFF. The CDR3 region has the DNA TGCAGTGCTAGGGAATTCAAATCGGGAACCCTCTACAATGAGCAGTTCTTC.

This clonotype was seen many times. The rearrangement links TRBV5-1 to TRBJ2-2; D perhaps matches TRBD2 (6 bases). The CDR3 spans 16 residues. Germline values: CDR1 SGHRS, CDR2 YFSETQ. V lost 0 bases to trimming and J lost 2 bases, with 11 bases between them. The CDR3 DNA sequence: TGCGCCAGCAGCTTGGGGCTAGCGATTAACACCGGGGAGCTGTTTTTT. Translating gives CASSLGLAINTGELFF.